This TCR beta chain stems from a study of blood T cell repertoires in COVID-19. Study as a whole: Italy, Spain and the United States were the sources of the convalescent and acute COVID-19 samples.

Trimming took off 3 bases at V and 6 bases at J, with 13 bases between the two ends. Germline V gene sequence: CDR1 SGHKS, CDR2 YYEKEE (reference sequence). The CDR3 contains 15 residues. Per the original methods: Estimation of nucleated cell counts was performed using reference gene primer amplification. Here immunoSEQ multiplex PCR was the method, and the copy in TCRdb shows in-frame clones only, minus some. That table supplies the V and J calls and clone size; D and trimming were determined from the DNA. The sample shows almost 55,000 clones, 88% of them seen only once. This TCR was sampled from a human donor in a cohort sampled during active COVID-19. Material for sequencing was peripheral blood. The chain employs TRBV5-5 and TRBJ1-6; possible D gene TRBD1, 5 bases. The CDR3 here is CASSWEGLFNSPLHF. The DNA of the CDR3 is TGTGCCAGCAGCTGGGAGGGACTCTTTAATTCACCCCTCCACTTT.